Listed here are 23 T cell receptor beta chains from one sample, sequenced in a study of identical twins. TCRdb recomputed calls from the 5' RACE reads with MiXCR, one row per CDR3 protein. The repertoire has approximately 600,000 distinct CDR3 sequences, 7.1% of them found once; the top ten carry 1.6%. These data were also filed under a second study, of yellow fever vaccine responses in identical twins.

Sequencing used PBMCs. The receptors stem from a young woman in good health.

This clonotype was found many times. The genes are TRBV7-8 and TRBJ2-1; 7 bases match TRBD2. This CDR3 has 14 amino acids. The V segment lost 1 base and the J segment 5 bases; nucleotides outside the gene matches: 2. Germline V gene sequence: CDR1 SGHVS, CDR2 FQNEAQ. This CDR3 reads CASSLGGGDNEQFF. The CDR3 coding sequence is TGTGCCAGCAGCTTAGGGGGGGGAGACAATGAGCAGTTCTTC.

Written as DNA, the CDR3 is TGTGCCAGTAGTATATCTGTCGGGGGCGTGGGCTACACCTTC. Amino acids: CASSISVGGVGYTF. The chain joins TRBV19 to TRBJ1-2; the D gene is possibly TRBD1 (6 bases). The CDR3 extends over 14 amino acids. CDR1 is LNHDA, CDR2 SQIVND, per germline (reference sequence). V was clipped by 2 bases and J by 8 bases, with 15 bases between them.

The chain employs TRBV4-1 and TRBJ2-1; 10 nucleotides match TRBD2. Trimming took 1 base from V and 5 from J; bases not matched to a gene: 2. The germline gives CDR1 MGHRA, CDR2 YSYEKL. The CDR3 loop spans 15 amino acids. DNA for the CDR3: TGCGCCAGCAGCCAAGGACTAGCGGGCCACAATGAGCAGTTCTTC. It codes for CASSQGLAGHNEQFF.

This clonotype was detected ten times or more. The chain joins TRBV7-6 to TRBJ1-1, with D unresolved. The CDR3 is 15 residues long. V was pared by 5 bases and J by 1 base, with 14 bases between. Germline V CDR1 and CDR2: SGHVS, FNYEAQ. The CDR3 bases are TGTGCCAGCAGCCAAACCCCCATTAAGAACACTGAAGCTTTCTTT. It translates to CASSQTPIKNTEAFF.

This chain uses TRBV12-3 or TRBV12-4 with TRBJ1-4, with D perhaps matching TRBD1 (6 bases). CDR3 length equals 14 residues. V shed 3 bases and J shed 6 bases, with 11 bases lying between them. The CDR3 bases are TGTGCCAGCAGTTTTAGAGGGGGGCATGAAAAACTGTTTTTT. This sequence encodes CASSFRGGHEKLFF.

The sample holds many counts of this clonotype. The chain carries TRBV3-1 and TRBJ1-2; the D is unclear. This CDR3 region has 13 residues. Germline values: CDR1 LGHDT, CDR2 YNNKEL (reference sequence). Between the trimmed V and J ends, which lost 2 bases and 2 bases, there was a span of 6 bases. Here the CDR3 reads CASSQRDNYGYTF. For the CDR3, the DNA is TGTGCCAGCAGCCAAAGAGACAACTATGGCTACACCTTC.

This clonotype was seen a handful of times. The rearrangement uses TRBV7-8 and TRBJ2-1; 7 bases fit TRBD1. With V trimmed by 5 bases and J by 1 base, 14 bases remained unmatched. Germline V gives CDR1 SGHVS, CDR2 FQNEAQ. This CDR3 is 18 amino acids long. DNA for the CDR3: TGTGCCAGCAGCCTGGGACAGTTTTACCAATCATCCTACAATGAGCAGTTCTTC. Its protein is CASSLGQFYQSSYNEQFF. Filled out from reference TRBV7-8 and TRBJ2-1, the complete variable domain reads GAGVSQSPRYKVAKRGQDVALRCDPISGHVSLFWYQQALGQGPEFLTYFQNEAQLDKSGLPSDRFFAERPEGSVSTLKIQRTQQEDSAVYLCASSLGQFYQSSYNEQFFGPGTRLTVL.

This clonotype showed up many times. The CDR3 nucleotides read TGTGCCAGCAGCCATGGGACAGGGTATGGCTACACCTTC. This codes for CASSHGTGYGYTF. The chain uses TRBV7-2 and TRBJ1-2; 9 bases agree with TRBD1. The CDR3 is 13 residues long. CDR1 and CDR2 (germline): SGHTA, FQGNSA. V shed 5 bases, J shed 5 bases, and the junction held 3 bases outside the gene matches.

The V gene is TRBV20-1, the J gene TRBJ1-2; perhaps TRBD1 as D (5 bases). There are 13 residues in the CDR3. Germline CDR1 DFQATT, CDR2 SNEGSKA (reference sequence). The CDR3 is CSPLPGGGYGYTF. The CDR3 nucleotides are TGCAGCCCCCTTCCGGGCGGGGGCTATGGCTACACCTTC.

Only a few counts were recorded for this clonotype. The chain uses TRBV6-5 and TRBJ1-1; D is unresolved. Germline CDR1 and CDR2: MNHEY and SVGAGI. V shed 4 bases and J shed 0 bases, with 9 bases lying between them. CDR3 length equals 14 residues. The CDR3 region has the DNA TGTGCCAGCAGTTTTGGGCGGGTGAACACTGAAGCTTTCTTT. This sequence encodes CASSFGRVNTEAFF.

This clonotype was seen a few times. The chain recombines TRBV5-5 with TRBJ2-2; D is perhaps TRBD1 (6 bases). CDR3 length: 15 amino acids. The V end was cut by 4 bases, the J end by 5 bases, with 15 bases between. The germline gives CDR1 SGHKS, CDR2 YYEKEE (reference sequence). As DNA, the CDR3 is TGTGCCAGCAGCCTAGGGGGTTTGAAAACCGGGGAGCTGTTTTTT. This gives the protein CASSLGGLKTGELFF.

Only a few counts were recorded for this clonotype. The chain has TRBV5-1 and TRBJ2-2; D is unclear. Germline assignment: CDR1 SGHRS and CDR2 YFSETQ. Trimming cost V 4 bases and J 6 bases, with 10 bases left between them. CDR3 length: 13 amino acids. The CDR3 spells CASSRDWAGELFF. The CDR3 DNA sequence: TGCGCCAGCAGCCGCGATTGGGCCGGGGAGCTGTTTTTT.

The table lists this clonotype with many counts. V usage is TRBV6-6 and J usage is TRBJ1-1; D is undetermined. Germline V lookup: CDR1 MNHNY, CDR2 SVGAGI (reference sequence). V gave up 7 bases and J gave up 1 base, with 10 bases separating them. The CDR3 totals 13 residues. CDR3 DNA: TGTGCCAGCAAACGGGTTGCGAACACTGAAGCTTTCTTT. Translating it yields CASKRVANTEAFF.

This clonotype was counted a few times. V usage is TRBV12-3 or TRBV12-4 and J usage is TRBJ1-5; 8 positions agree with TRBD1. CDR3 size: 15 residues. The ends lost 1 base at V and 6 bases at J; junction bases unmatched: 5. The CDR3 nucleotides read TGTGCCAGCAGTTTAGGGGCCAGGGGGCTTCAGCCCCAGCATTTT. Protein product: CASSLGARGLQPQHF.

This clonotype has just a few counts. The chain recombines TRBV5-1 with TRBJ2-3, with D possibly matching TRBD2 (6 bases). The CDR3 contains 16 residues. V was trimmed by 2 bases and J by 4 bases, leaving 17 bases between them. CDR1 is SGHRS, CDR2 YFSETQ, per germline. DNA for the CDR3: TGCGCCAGCAGCTTTAGTGTGGGCGGGGCAGCAGATACGCAGTATTTT. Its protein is CASSFSVGGAADTQYF.

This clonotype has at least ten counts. The CDR3 loop reads CASSRTLDDWGTDTQYF. CDR3 in DNA: TGTGCCAGCAGCCGAACCCTCGATGATTGGGGCACAGATACGCAGTATTTT. The chain employs TRBV7-9 and TRBJ2-3; D remains ambiguous. V lost 5 bases and J 1 base, leaving 19 bases between the germline ends. The CDR3 extends over 17 amino acids. Germline CDR1 is SEHNR and CDR2 is FQNEAQ (reference sequence).

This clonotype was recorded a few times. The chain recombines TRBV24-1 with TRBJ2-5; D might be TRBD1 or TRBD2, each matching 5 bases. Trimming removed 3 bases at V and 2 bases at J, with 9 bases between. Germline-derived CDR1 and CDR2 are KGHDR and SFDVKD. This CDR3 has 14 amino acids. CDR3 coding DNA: TGTGCCACCAGTGATAGTGGGGGTCAAGAGACCCAGTACTTC. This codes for CATSDSGGQETQYF.

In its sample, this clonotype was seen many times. The CDR3 sequence: CASSLRDRDGYTF. CDR3 coding DNA: TGTGCCAGCAGTCTCCGGGACAGGGATGGCTACACCTTC. The V and J genes are TRBV6-1 and TRBJ1-2, with 9 bases fitting TRBD1. Germline V gene data show CDR1 as MNHNS and CDR2 as SASEGT. The J segment lost 6 bases and the V segment lost 5 bases, leaving 4 bases of the junction unmatched. The CDR3 has 13 residues.

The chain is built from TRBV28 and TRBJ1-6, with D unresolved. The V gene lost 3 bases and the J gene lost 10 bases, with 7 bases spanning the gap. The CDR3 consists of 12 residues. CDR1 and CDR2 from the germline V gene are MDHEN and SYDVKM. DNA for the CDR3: TGTGCCAGCAGTTTTGGTAAATCACCCCTCCACTTT. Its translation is CASSFGKSPLHF.

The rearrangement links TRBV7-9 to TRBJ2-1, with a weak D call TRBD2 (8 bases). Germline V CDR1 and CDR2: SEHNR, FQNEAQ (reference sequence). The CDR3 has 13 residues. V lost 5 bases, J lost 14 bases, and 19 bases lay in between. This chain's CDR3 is CASSRGGTGDEFF. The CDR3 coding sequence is TGTGCCAGCAGCCGGGGGGGCACAGGGGATGAGTTCTTC. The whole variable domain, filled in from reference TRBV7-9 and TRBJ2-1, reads DTGVSQNPRHKITKRGQNVTFRCDPISEHNRLYWYRQTLGQGPEFLTYFQNEAQLEKSRLLSDRFSAERPKGSFSTLEIQRTEQGDSAMYLCASSRGGTGDEFFGPGTRLTVL.

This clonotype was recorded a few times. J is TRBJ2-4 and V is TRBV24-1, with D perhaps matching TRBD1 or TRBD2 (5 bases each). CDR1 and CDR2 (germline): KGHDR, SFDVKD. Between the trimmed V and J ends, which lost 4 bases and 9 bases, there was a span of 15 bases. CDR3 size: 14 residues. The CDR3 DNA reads TGTGCCACCAGTGACCAAGGGGAAGGGAGCATTCAGTACTTC. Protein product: CATSDQGEGSIQYF.

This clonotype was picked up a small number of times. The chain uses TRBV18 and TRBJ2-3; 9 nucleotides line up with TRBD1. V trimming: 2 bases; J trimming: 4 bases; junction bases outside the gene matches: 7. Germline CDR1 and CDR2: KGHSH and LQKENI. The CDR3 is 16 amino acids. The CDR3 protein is CASSPLGTGLPDTQYF. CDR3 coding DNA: TGTGCCAGCTCACCATTGGGGACAGGGCTCCCAGATACGCAGTATTTT.

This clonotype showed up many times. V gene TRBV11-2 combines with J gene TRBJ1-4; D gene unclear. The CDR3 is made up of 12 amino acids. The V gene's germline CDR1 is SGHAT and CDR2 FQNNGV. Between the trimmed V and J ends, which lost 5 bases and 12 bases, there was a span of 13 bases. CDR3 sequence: CASSLGRRELFF. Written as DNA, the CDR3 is TGTGCCAGCAGCCTAGGCCGACGGGAACTGTTTTTT.